Sequencing of this T cell receptor (beta chain) was carried out in a study of blood T cell repertoires in COVID-19. Overall study context: There were acute and convalescent COVID-19 samples, and they came from the United States, Italy and Spain. Sources were T cells, B-cell-depleted T cells, or PBMCs; the material itself was cDNA or gDNA.

Per the original methods: Estimates of nucleated cell counts were drawn from the amplification of reference gene primers. Sequencing was performed with immunoSEQ multiplex PCR; in TCRdb, only in-frame clones are kept and a portion is missing. V and J calls and clone size are those listed in that table; D and trimming were worked out from the DNA. The sample holds hundreds of thousands of clones, approximately 86% seen once. CDR1 and CDR2 (germline): SNHLY, FYNNEI. J was trimmed by 0 bases and V by 6 bases; bases with no gene match: 5. The length of the CDR3 is 15 residues. This clonotype was obtained from a human donor in a cohort sampled during active COVID-19. The J gene is TRBJ1-5, the V gene TRBV2; 7 bases line up with TRBD1. Sequencing input: peripheral blood. The CDR3 loop is CASRGDRLSNQPQHF. The CDR3 nucleotides read TGTGCCAGCAGAGGGGACAGACTTAGCAATCAGCCCCAGCATTTT.